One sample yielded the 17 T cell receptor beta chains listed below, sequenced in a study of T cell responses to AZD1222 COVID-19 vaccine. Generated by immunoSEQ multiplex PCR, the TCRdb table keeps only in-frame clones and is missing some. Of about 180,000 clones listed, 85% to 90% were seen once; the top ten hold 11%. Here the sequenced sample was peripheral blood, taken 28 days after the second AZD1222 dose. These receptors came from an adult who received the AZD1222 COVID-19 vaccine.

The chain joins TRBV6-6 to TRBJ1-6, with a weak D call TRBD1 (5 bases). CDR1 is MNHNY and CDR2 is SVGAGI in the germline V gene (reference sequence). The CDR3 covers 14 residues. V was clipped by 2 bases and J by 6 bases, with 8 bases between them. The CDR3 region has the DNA TGTGCCAGCAGTTACGGGGACCCTAATTCACCCCTCCACTTT. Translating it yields CASSYGDPNSPLHF.

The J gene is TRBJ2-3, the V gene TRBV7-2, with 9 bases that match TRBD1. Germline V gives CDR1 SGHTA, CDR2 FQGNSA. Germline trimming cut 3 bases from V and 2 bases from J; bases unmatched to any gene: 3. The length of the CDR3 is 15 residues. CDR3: CASSFGTGHTDTQYF. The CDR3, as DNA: TGTGCCAGCAGCTTCGGGACAGGGCACACAGATACGCAGTATTTT.

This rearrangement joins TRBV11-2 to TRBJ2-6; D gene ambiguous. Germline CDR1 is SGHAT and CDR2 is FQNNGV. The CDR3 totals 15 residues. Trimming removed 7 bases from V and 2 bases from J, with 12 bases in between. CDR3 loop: CASTFPVPGANVLTF. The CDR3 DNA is TGTGCCAGCACCTTTCCCGTCCCTGGGGCCAACGTCCTGACTTTC.

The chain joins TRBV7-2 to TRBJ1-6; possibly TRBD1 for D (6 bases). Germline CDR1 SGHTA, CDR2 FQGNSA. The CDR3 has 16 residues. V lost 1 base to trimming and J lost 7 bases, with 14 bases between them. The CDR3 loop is CASSLDGGAQNSPLHF. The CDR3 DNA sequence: TGTGCCAGCAGCTTAGACGGGGGCGCGCAGAATTCACCCCTCCACTTT.

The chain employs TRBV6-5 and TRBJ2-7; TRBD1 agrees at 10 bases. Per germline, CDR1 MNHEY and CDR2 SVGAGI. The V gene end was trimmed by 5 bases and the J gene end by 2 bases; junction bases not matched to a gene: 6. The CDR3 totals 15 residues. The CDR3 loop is CASSNGGQGAYEQYF. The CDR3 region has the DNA TGTGCCAGCAGTAACGGAGGACAGGGGGCCTACGAGCAGTACTTC.

CDR3 loop: CASRTPGQNTEAFF. The CDR3 bases are TGTGCCAGCAGAACTCCGGGACAGAACACTGAAGCTTTCTTT. The V and J genes are TRBV6-5 and TRBJ1-1; a weak D match, TRBD1 (6 bases). This CDR3 is built from 14 residues. In germline, CDR1 is MNHEY, CDR2 SVGAGI. V dropped 6 bases and J dropped 1 base, with 12 bases sitting between them.

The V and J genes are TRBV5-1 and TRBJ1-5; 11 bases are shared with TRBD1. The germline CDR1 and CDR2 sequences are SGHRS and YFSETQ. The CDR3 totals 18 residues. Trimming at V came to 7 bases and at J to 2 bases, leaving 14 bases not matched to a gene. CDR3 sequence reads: CASHLAGQGAPGNQPQHF. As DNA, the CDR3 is TGCGCCAGCCACCTCGCCGGACAGGGGGCGCCGGGCAATCAGCCCCAGCATTTT.

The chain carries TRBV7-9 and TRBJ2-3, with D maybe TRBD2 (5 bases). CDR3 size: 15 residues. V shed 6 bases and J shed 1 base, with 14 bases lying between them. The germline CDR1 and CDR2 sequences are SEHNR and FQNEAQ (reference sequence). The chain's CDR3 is CASRFSGSGTDTQYF. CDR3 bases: TGTGCCAGCAGATTCTCGGGTAGCGGCACAGATACGCAGTATTTT. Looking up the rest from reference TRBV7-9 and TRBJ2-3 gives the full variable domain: DTGVSQNPRHKITKRGQNVTFRCDPISEHNRLYWYRQTLGQGPEFLTYFQNEAQLEKSRLLSDRFSAERPKGSFSTLEIQRTEQGDSAMYLCASRFSGSGTDTQYFGPGTRLTVL.

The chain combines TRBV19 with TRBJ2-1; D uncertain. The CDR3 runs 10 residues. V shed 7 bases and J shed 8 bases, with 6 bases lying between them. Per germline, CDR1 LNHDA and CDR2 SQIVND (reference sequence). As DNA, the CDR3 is TGTGCCAGTATAGGCGATGAGCAGTTCTTC. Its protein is CASIGDEQFF. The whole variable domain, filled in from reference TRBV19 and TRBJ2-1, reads DGGITQSPKYLFRKEGQNVTLSCEQNLNHDAMYWYRQDPGQGLRLIYYSQIVNDFQKGDIAEGYSVSREKKESFPLTVTSAQKNPTAFYLCASIGDEQFFGPGTRLTVL.

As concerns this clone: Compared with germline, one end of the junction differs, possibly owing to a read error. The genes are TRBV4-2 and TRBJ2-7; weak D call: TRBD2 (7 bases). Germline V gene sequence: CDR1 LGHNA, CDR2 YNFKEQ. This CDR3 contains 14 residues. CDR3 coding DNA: TGTGCCAGCAGCGAAGATAGGAGGGGGGGCGTTTTGTACTTC. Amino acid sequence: CASSEDRRGGVLYF.

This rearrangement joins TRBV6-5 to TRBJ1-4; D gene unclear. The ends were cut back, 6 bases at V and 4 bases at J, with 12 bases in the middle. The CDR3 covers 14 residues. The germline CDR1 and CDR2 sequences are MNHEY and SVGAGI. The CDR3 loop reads CASSPGFDNEKLFF. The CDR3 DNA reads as TGTGCCAGCAGCCCGGGATTTGATAATGAAAAACTGTTTTTT.

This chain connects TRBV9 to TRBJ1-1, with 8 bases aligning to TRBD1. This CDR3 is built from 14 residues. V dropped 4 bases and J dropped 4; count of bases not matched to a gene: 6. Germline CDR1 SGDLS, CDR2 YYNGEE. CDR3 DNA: TGTGCCAGCAGCACCCGGACAGGGAGCACTGAAGCTTTCTTT. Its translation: CASSTRTGSTEAFF.

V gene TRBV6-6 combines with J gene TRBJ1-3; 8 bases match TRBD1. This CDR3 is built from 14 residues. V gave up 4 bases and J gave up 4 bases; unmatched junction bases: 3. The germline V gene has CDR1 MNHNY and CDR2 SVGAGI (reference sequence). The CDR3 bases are TGTGCCAGCAGTTCTGGACAGGGAGGAAACACCATATATTTT. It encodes CASSSGQGGNTIYF.

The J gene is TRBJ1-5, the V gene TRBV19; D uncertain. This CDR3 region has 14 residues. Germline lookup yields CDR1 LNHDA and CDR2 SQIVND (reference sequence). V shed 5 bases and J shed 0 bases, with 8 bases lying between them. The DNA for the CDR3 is TGTGCCAGTAGTGGACCGAATAGCAATCAGCCCCAGCATTTT. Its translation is CASSGPNSNQPQHF.

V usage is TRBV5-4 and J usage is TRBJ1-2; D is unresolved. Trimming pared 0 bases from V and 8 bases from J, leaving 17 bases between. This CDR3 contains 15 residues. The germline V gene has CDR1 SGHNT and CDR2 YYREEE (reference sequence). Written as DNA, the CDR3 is TGTGCCAGCAGCTTGGAGGACTTTCCCTCGAGAGGCTACACCTTC. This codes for CASSLEDFPSRGYTF.

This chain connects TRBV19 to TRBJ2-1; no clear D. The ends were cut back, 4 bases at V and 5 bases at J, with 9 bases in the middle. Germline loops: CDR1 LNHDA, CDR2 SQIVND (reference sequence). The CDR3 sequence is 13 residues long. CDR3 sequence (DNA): TGTGCCAGTAGTACGACCGGCCACAATGAGCAGTTCTTC. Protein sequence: CASSTTGHNEQFF.

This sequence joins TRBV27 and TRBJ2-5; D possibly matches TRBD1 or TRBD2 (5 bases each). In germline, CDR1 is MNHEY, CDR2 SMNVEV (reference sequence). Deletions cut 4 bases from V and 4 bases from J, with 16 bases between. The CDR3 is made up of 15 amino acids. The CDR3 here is CASSSTPGRAETQYF. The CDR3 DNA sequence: TGTGCCAGCAGTTCCACACCGGGACGGGCAGAGACCCAGTACTTC.